A single sample gave rise to the 27 T cell receptor beta chains below, sequenced in a study of Graves' ophthalmopathy and Graves' hyperthyroidism. Amplified TCR beta CDR3 regions were obtained using RNA transcripts as template. The first-round RT-PCR employed HTBI primers together with the Qiagen OneStep RT-PCR kit. A multiplex PCR was then performed as the second round. One entry per CDR3 protein results from TCRdb running MiXCR on the multiplex PCR reads. The sample lists about 390,000 distinct CDR3 sequences, just over 15% occurring once. Specimen: peripheral blood. The source of these receptors is a woman aged 18-29 years with stable Graves' hyperthyroidism.

In its sample, this clonotype was seen many times. The genes are TRBV6-5 and TRBJ1-2; D is uncertain. The CDR3 consists of 16 residues. The V gene's germline CDR1 is MNHEY and CDR2 SVGAGI. Deletions cut 2 bases from V and 4 bases from J, with 17 bases between. CDR3 in DNA: TGTGCCAGCAGTTACCTCCCGGGCAACGCACCCTATGGCTACACCTTC. Protein sequence: CASSYLPGNAPYGYTF.

V usage is TRBV6-1 and J usage is TRBJ2-7; 8 bases match TRBD2. V dropped 2 bases and J dropped 5; count of bases not matched to a gene: 8. The germline gives CDR1 MNHNS, CDR2 SASEGT. The CDR3 loop spans 15 amino acids. The CDR3 region is CASSETRREANEQYF. The CDR3 DNA reads TGTGCCAGCAGTGAAACTAGGCGGGAGGCTAACGAGCAGTACTTC.

The sample holds many counts of this clonotype. Here the CDR3 DNA reads TGTGCCAGCAGGGGTATGGGCCGCATGTACTTC. The encoded protein is CASRGMGRMYF. The V call is TRBV3-1, the J call TRBJ2-5; D not certain. V lost 6 bases and J 13 bases, leaving 15 bases between the germline ends. The CDR3 is 11 amino acids. Per germline, CDR1 LGHDT and CDR2 YNNKEL (reference sequence).

This clonotype was counted at least ten times. The chain employs TRBV10-2 and TRBJ1-5; 9 nucleotides align to TRBD1. CDR1 and CDR2 from the germline V gene are WSHSY and SAAADI. The length of the CDR3 is 14 residues. The V gene end was trimmed by 5 bases and the J gene end by 7 bases; junction bases not matched to a gene: 6. CDR3: CASSLQGAQQPQHF. DNA for the CDR3: TGCGCCAGCAGTCTACAGGGGGCACAGCAGCCCCAGCATTTT.

This clonotype has at least ten counts. The chain couples TRBV6-2 or TRBV6-3 to TRBJ2-5; possibly TRBD2 for D (5 bases). The germline CDR1 and CDR2 sequences are MNHEY and SVGEGT. V lost 2 bases to trimming and J lost 2 bases, with 12 bases between them. This CDR3 contains 15 residues. The CDR3 region is CASSYERRVQETQYF. In DNA, the CDR3 is TGTGCCAGCAGTTACGAGCGGCGGGTACAAGAGACCCAGTACTTC.

This clonotype was seen at least ten times. This rearrangement joins TRBV12-3 or TRBV12-4 to TRBJ1-2; D might be TRBD1 (5 bases). The CDR3 loop spans 15 amino acids. Trimming cost V 3 bases and J 4 bases, with 15 bases left between them. The CDR3, as DNA: TGTGCCAGCAGTTTCGGTCTAGGGGTGGGCTATGGCTACACCTTC. The encoded protein is CASSFGLGVGYGYTF.

This clonotype was detected many times. V usage is TRBV19 and J usage is TRBJ2-5; D possibly matches TRBD1 or TRBD2 (6 bases each). Germline assignment: CDR1 LNHDA and CDR2 SQIVND (reference sequence). This CDR3 comprises 14 residues. Trimming pared 7 bases from V and 5 bases from J, leaving 17 bases between. CDR3 DNA: TGTGCCAGTATGGGGGGCAGCGGTGGGGAGACCCAGTACTTC. Protein sequence: CASMGGSGGETQYF. The variable domain in full, completed from reference TRBV19 and TRBJ2-5, reads DGGITQSPKYLFRKEGQNVTLSCEQNLNHDAMYWYRQDPGQGLRLIYYSQIVNDFQKGDIAEGYSVSREKKESFPLTVTSAQKNPTAFYLCASMGGSGGETQYFGPGTRLLVL.

The rearrangement joins TRBV7-8 to TRBJ1-1; a weak D match, TRBD1 (5 bases). The CDR3 covers 15 residues. Germline values: CDR1 SGHVS, CDR2 FQNEAQ. Trimming took 5 bases from V and 0 from J, leaving 13 bases between them. The CDR3 spells CASSPHLGVNTEAFF. As DNA, the CDR3 is TGTGCCAGCAGCCCCCATTTAGGGGTGAACACTGAAGCTTTCTTT.

This clonotype was observed a handful of times. V and J are TRBV30 and TRBJ2-7; D is undetermined. The germline V and J ends were trimmed by 2 bases and 2 bases, with 13 bases remaining between them. Per germline, CDR1 GTSNPN and CDR2 SVGIG (reference sequence). The CDR3 consists of 14 residues. CDR3 nucleotide sequence: TGTGCCTGGAGTAGTAGATCAAGGGCCTACGAGCAGTACTTC. Amino acid sequence: CAWSSRSRAYEQYF.

A few counts support this clonotype. DNA of the CDR3: TGTGCCAGCTCACCGCAGGGACCCGTCGAGCAGTACTTC. It is translated as CASSPQGPVEQYF. This rearrangement joins TRBV18 to TRBJ2-7; D tentatively fits TRBD1 or TRBD2 (5 bases each). CDR3 size: 13 residues. The V and J ends lost 3 bases and 6 bases respectively, with 12 bases between them. CDR1 is KGHSH, CDR2 LQKENI, per germline. Variable domain in full (rest from reference TRBV18 and TRBJ2-7): NAGVMQNPRHLVRRRGQEARLRCSPMKGHSHVYWYRQLPEEGLKFMVYLQKENIIDESGMPKERFSAEFPKEGPSILRIQQVVRGDSAAYFCASSPQGPVEQYFGPGTRLTVT.

The rearrangement uses TRBV6-1 and TRBJ1-2, with D maybe TRBD1 (5 bases). The CDR3 sequence is 11 residues long. Germline V gives CDR1 MNHNS, CDR2 SASEGT. Deletions cut 10 bases from V and 4 bases from J, with 10 bases between. Here the CDR3 DNA reads TGTGCCACCGCAGACAGCTATGGCTACACCTTC. Its translation is CATADSYGYTF.

This chain links TRBV3-1 with TRBJ1-1; TRBD1 might be the D (5 bases). CDR1 is LGHDT and CDR2 is YNNKEL in the germline V gene (reference sequence). The V end lost 7 bases, the J end lost 3 bases, and 12 bases lay between the germline ends. CDR3 size: 13 residues. CDR3 protein: CASKTTGDTEAFF. The CDR3 DNA is TGTGCCAGCAAGACTACGGGGGACACTGAAGCTTTCTTT. The full variable domain, its missing parts supplied by reference TRBV3-1 and TRBJ1-1, is DTAVSQTPKYLVTQMGNDKSIKCEQNLGHDTMYWYKQDSKKFLKIMFSYNNKELIINETVPNRFSPKSPDKAHLNLHINSLELGDSAVYFCASKTTGDTEAFFGQGTRLTVV.

This clonotype was observed many times. The gene calls are TRBV19 and TRBJ1-1, with D tentatively TRBD1 (5 bases). The V gene's germline CDR1 is LNHDA and CDR2 SQIVND (reference sequence). The CDR3 totals 13 residues. Trimming took off 5 bases at V and 5 bases at J, with 12 bases between the two ends. CDR3 loop: CASSHQGRTEAFF. The CDR3 nucleotides read TGTGCCAGTAGTCACCAGGGACGGACTGAAGCTTTCTTT. Together with reference TRBV19 and TRBJ1-1, the CDR3 gives the full variable domain: DGGITQSPKYLFRKEGQNVTLSCEQNLNHDAMYWYRQDPGQGLRLIYYSQIVNDFQKGDIAEGYSVSREKKESFPLTVTSAQKNPTAFYLCASSHQGRTEAFFGQGTRLTVV.

This clonotype was seen repeatedly, ten times or more. The chain uses TRBV2 and TRBJ1-6; unclear D gene. This CDR3 is built from 17 residues. Germline V gene data show CDR1 as SNHLY and CDR2 as FYNNEI. Trimming pared 0 bases from V and 6 bases from J, leaving 15 bases between. In DNA, the CDR3 is TGTGCCAGCAGTGAAGCGCTGGAGTTGCGGGCTAATTCACCCCTCCACTTT. It is translated as CASSEALELRANSPLHF.

This rearrangement joins TRBV19 to TRBJ1-1, with TRBD1 matching 8 bases. Germline assignment: CDR1 LNHDA and CDR2 SQIVND (reference sequence). CDR3 size: 15 residues. The junction had 14 bases not matched to a gene; V was cut back by 6 bases and J by 8 bases. The CDR3 loop reads CASSSPGQVRVEAFF. The CDR3 bases are TGTGCCAGTAGCTCCCCGGGACAGGTTAGGGTGGAAGCTTTCTTT.

The CDR3 coding sequence is TGCGCCAGCAGTCTCTCGCGCAGCTCCCCCATCCACCCAAACACTGAAGCTTTCTTT. The encoded protein is CASSLSRSSPIHPNTEAFF. This chain connects TRBV5-1 to TRBJ1-1; no clear D. CDR1 is SGHRS and CDR2 is YFSETQ in the germline V gene. V was clipped by 5 bases and J by 2 bases, with 28 bases between them. The length of the CDR3 is 19 residues.

The V and J genes are TRBV6-1 and TRBJ1-1; 12 nucleotides match TRBD1. The V and J ends lost 3 bases and 3 bases, in that order; junction bases with no gene match: 8. Germline V gives CDR1 MNHNS, CDR2 SASEGT. This CDR3 region has 17 residues. The CDR3 DNA reads TGTGCCAGCAGTGATATGGGACAGGGGGCAATGGACACTGAAGCTTTCTTT. It codes for CASSDMGQGAMDTEAFF.

In this sample, this clonotype turned up many times. A much larger clone is a single base away; this may be a read error. The chain employs TRBV12-5 and TRBJ1-1, with TRBD1 identical over 8 bases. Germline CDR1 reads LGHNT; CDR2 reads FRNRAP. V was pared by 1 base and J by 9 bases, with 1 base of the junction left unmatched. The CDR3 has 12 residues. In nucleotides, the CDR3 is TGTGCTAGTGGTTTGGGACAGGGGCAAGCTTTCTTT. Protein product: CASGLGQGQAFF.

This clonotype came up a few times. The genes are TRBV4-3 and TRBJ1-6; D may be TRBD1 (5 bases). Germline CDR1 LGHNA, CDR2 YSLEER. Trimming cost V 0 bases and J 9 bases, with 12 bases left between them. The CDR3 totals 15 residues. The CDR3 coding sequence is TGCGCCAGCAGCCAAGATTTCAGGGCGGGTTCACCCCTCCACTTT. Translating it yields CASSQDFRAGSPLHF.

V gene TRBV15 combines with J gene TRBJ2-7; D call uncertain. Germline CDR1 and CDR2: LNHNV and YYDKDF (reference sequence). The germline V and J ends were trimmed by 3 bases and 5 bases, with 17 bases remaining between them. The CDR3 has 15 residues. The CDR3 reads CATSSLDPVPDEQYF. The CDR3 DNA sequence: TGTGCCACCAGCAGCTTAGATCCGGTCCCCGACGAGCAGTACTTC.

This clonotype has ten or more counts. One junction end does not reproduce the germline sequence, and a read error may be involved. The V gene is TRBV6-2 or TRBV6-3, the J gene TRBJ1-1; 7 bases are a match to TRBD1. Per germline, CDR1 MNHEY and CDR2 SVGEGT. The CDR3 has 13 amino acids. This chain's CDR3 is CASITPGTAETFF. The CDR3 DNA follows: TGTGCCAGCATCACCCCCGGGACAGCTGAAACTTTCTTT.

The gene calls are TRBV13 and TRBJ2-7; D gene uncertain. The CDR3 has 14 amino acids. The germline V and J ends were trimmed by 2 bases and 7 bases, with 15 bases remaining between them. Germline assignment: CDR1 PRHDT and CDR2 FYEKMQ (reference sequence). In nucleotides, the CDR3 is TGTGCCAGCAGCTTATGGACGTTTGCTTTGGAGCAGTACTTC. It yields the protein CASSLWTFALEQYF.

This clonotype has at least ten counts. The chain uses TRBV20-1 and TRBJ2-5, with 7 positions matching TRBD1. This CDR3 region has 13 residues. J was trimmed by 3 bases and V by 6 bases; bases with no gene match: 7. Germline assignment: CDR1 DFQATT and CDR2 SNEGSKA (reference sequence). This CDR3 reads CSAEPGTEETQYF. CDR3 nucleotides: TGCAGTGCGGAGCCCGGGACAGAAGAGACCCAGTACTTC.

In its sample, this clonotype was seen many times. The chain combines TRBV11-2 with TRBJ2-2; D gene ambiguous. This CDR3 is 15 amino acids long. Germline CDR1 and CDR2: SGHAT and FQNNGV. V lost 0 bases to trimming and J lost 1 base, with 6 bases between them. The CDR3 sequence: CASSLDKGNTGELFF. CDR3 sequence (DNA): TGTGCCAGCAGCTTAGACAAAGGGAACACCGGGGAGCTGTTTTTT.

This clonotype was detected ten times or more. This chain links TRBV20-1 with TRBJ1-1, with D maybe TRBD1 (6 bases). The length of the CDR3 is 13 residues. V gave up 4 bases and J gave up 5 bases, with 14 bases separating them. Germline CDR1 is DFQATT and CDR2 is SNEGSKA (reference sequence). For the CDR3, the DNA is TGCAGTGCTATAGGAAGAGGGGGGACTGAAGCTTTCTTT. It is translated as CSAIGRGGTEAFF.

This clonotype was observed a few times. The chain is built from TRBV30 and TRBJ1-2; no clear D gene. Between the trimmed V and J ends, which lost 0 bases and 8 bases, there was a span of 19 bases. CDR1 is GTSNPN, CDR2 SVGIG, per germline (reference sequence). The CDR3 sequence is 15 residues long. The CDR3 DNA sequence: TGTGCCTGGAGTGTACCGGAGGGCGGACGGCGGGGCTACACCTTC. Translating gives CAWSVPEGGRRGYTF.

This clonotype occurred many times. The chain has TRBV6-1 and TRBJ1-1; 11 bases are shared with TRBD1. V gave up 7 bases and J gave up 5 bases; unmatched junction bases: 6. The length of the CDR3 is 14 residues. Per the germline V gene, CDR1 is MNHNS and CDR2 is SASEGT. CDR3 DNA sequence: TGTGCCAGCACTGGGACAGGGGGAGAAACTGAAGCTTTCTTT. Translating gives CASTGTGGETEAFF.